Each of the 21 T cell receptor beta chains below was sequenced from the same sample in a study of blood T cell repertoires in COVID-19. Profiling relied on immunoSEQ multiplex PCR, and the TCRdb table lists in-frame clones only, not all of them. The table lists 81,000 or so clones, around four fifths of them singletons. Sequencing was performed on peripheral blood. These receptors all stem from a woman in her seventies with active or convalescent COVID-19.

This clone was observed a few times. The rearrangement links TRBV10-2 to TRBJ2-1, with 12 bases lining up with TRBD1. V dropped 8 bases and J dropped 10; count of bases not matched to a gene: 12. Per germline, CDR1 WSHSY and CDR2 SAAADI. The CDR3 covers 15 residues. CDR3 bases: TGCGCCAGCGACGCGTCCGGGACAGGGGGCCGGGAGCAGTTCTTC. Protein sequence: CASDASGTGGREQFF.

The V call is TRBV11-2, the J call TRBJ2-7; TRBD1 matches 8 bases. Germline V CDR1 and CDR2: SGHAT, FQNNGV. The CDR3 runs 15 residues. Unmatched junction bases numbered 6, after V lost 4 bases and J lost 1 base. The CDR3 here is CASSYRQGSSYEQYF. The CDR3 DNA reads as TGTGCCAGCAGCTACCGACAGGGGTCGTCCTACGAGCAGTACTTC.

This sequence joins TRBV10-2 and TRBJ1-3; TRBD1 is a possible D gene (5 bases). CDR3 length: 14 amino acids. In germline, CDR1 is WSHSY, CDR2 SAAADI. V gave up 4 bases and J gave up 3 bases, with 10 bases separating them. The CDR3 nucleotides read TGCGCCAGCAGTGGCGCGACAGATGGAAACACCATATATTTT. Translation: CASSGATDGNTIYF.

The gene calls are TRBV10-3 and TRBJ1-1, with 7 bases that match TRBD1. V lost 6 bases, J lost 4 bases, and 8 bases stayed unmatched. Germline V gene lookup returns CDR1 ENHRY and CDR2 SYGVKD. The CDR3 consists of 14 residues. CDR3 bases: TGTGCCATCAGCAGAGGACAGGAAGGCACTGAAGCTTTCTTT. Protein product: CAISRGQEGTEAFF.

This clone was counted a single time. In DNA form, the CDR3 reads TGTGCCAGCAGCCCGTGGACCGGGGGTATCGAAAAACTGTTTTTT. Its translation is CASSPWTGGIEKLFF. The V gene is TRBV11-3, the J gene TRBJ1-4, with D tentatively TRBD1 (5 bases). Germline assignment: CDR1 SGHNT and CDR2 YENEEA. Trimming pared 5 bases from V and 8 bases from J, leaving 18 bases between. The CDR3 totals 15 residues.

The gene calls are TRBV12-3 or TRBV12-4 and TRBJ2-1; TRBD2 matches 7 bases. Trimming at V came to 11 bases and at J to 6 bases, leaving 7 bases not matched to a gene. This CDR3 comprises 12 residues. CDR3 amino acids: CASWGGGNEQFF. CDR3 sequence (DNA): TGTGCCTCCTGGGGGGGAGGCAATGAGCAGTTCTTC.

The V and J genes are TRBV4-1 and TRBJ2-7, with 11 bases aligning to TRBD2. The V and J ends lost 1 base and 2 bases, in that order; junction bases with no gene match: 10. The length of the CDR3 is 18 residues. Germline V gives CDR1 MGHRA, CDR2 YSYEKL. The CDR3, as DNA: TGCGCCAGCAGCCAAGTCTTAGCGGGGGGGCTACAGCCCTACGAGCAGTACTTC. It yields the protein CASSQVLAGGLQPYEQYF.

This clone was seen only a few times. The chain is built from TRBV24-1 and TRBJ2-5, with D perhaps matching TRBD2 (7 bases). V was shortened by 2 bases and J by 5 bases, with 14 bases between the two germline ends. Germline CDR1 and CDR2: KGHDR and SFDVKD. CDR3 size: 15 residues. CDR3 nucleotide sequence: TGTGCCACCAGTGATTCCCAGACGGGGGGCGAGACCCAGTACTTC. Amino acid sequence: CATSDSQTGGETQYF.

The chain combines TRBV20-1 with TRBJ2-7, with TRBD1 matching over 9 bases. The CDR3 sequence is 14 residues long. CDR1 DFQATT and CDR2 SNEGSKA come from the germline V gene (reference sequence). Trimming cost V 3 bases and J 6 bases; bases outside gene matches: 9. The CDR3 sequence: CSASGGTGSPEQYF. The CDR3 bases are TGCAGTGCTAGTGGCGGGACAGGGTCACCCGAGCAGTACTTC.

This chain links TRBV24-1 with TRBJ1-5; D gene unclear. The germline CDR1 and CDR2 sequences are KGHDR and SFDVKD. V shed 4 bases and J shed 1 base, with 10 bases lying between them. This CDR3 comprises 15 residues. The CDR3 loop reads CATSDPGDSNQPQHF. The DNA of the CDR3 is TGTGCCACCAGTGACCCCGGAGACAGCAATCAGCCCCAGCATTTT.

This clone was picked up one time. This chain connects TRBV6-4 to TRBJ2-3; 8 positions agree with TRBD1. The length of the CDR3 is 12 residues. The germline gives CDR1 MRHNA, CDR2 SNTAGT. The V segment lost 0 bases and the J segment 12 bases; nucleotides outside the gene matches: 2. The chain's CDR3 is CASSDSTGAQYF. The CDR3 DNA reads as TGTGCCAGCAGTGACTCGACAGGGGCACAGTATTTT.

The rearrangement uses TRBV3-1 (or the pseudogene TRBV3-2) and TRBJ1-4; D unresolved. The CDR3 spans 13 residues. V was trimmed by 2 bases and J by 8 bases, leaving 9 bases between them. The germline V gene encodes CDR1 LGHDT and CDR2 YNNKEL (reference sequence). CDR3 sequence reads: CASSQSGREKLFF. CDR3 coding DNA: TGTGCCAGCAGCCAATCCGGGAGGGAAAAACTGTTTTTT.

V usage is TRBV19 and J usage is TRBJ1-1, with a tentative D call TRBD1 (5 bases). The CDR3 totals 14 residues. Trimming removed 7 bases at V and 5 bases at J, with 17 bases between. Per germline, CDR1 LNHDA and CDR2 SQIVND (reference sequence). The DNA of the CDR3 is TGTGCCAGTACGAGTGGGGGAGGGTCGACTGAAGCTTTCTTT. This translates into CASTSGGGSTEAFF.

The rearrangement links TRBV6-5 to TRBJ2-2; D is ambiguous. The CDR3 has 13 amino acids. V dropped 0 bases and J dropped 6 bases, with 5 bases sitting between them. CDR1 and CDR2 from the germline V gene are MNHEY and SVGAGI. CDR3 loop: CASSYSRAGELFF. The CDR3 nucleotides read TGTGCCAGCAGTTACTCCCGGGCCGGGGAGCTGTTTTTT.

This clone was detected only a few times. The V gene is TRBV5-1, the J gene TRBJ1-2, with a weak D call TRBD1 (5 bases). Trimming removed 3 bases at V and 7 bases at J, with 19 bases between. CDR3 length equals 15 residues. Germline V gene sequence: CDR1 SGHRS, CDR2 YFSETQ. The DNA for the CDR3 is TGCGCCAGCAGCTATGGAGGGGAGGAGTCCGCTGGCTACACCTTC. Translation gives CASSYGGEESAGYTF.

This chain joins TRBV10-3 and TRBJ2-6; D may be TRBD2 (6 bases). CDR1 is ENHRY, CDR2 SYGVKD, per germline. V was clipped by 4 bases and J by 8 bases, with 12 bases between them. This CDR3 is 14 amino acids long. The CDR3 loop reads CAISVSGTSNVLTF. The CDR3 nucleotides are TGTGCCATCAGTGTAAGTGGGACTTCCAACGTCCTGACTTTC.

The genes are TRBV7-9 and TRBJ1-1; D call uncertain. The CDR3 is made up of 14 amino acids. V lost 8 bases, J lost 2 bases, and 15 bases lay in between. The germline gives CDR1 SEHNR, CDR2 FQNEAQ (reference sequence). Written as DNA, the CDR3 is TGTGCCAGCGGGCCTTGGGCGGGTAACACTGAAGCTTTCTTT. Translated: CASGPWAGNTEAFF.

Here the CDR3 reads CASSQRPKSGGGTDTQYF. The CDR3 DNA reads TGTGCCAGCAGCCAACGACCCAAGAGCGGGGGAGGCACAGATACGCAGTATTTT. V and J are TRBV3-1 (or the pseudogene TRBV3-2) and TRBJ2-3, with 8 bases aligning to TRBD2. This CDR3 has 18 amino acids. J was trimmed by 1 base and V by 2 bases; bases with no gene match: 11. Germline lookup yields CDR1 LGHDT and CDR2 YNNKEL (reference sequence).

This clone has only a few counts. V usage is TRBV7-2 and J usage is TRBJ1-5; 10 bases line up with TRBD1. The CDR3 sequence is 16 residues long. Germline loops: CDR1 SGHTA, CDR2 FQGNSA. The ends lost 6 bases at V and 7 bases at J; junction bases unmatched: 12. The CDR3: CASSSNPGQGNQPQHF. CDR3 coding DNA: TGTGCCAGCAGTTCCAATCCGGGACAGGGGAACCAGCCCCAGCATTTT.

A single count supports this clone. The chain is built from TRBV18 and TRBJ2-2; the D gene is possibly TRBD1 (6 bases). V lost 0 bases, J lost 4 bases, and 15 bases lay in between. The CDR3 has 17 residues. CDR1 is KGHSH and CDR2 is LQKENI in the germline V gene. CDR3: CASSPPDSTPTTGELFF. The CDR3, as DNA: TGTGCCAGCTCACCACCGGACAGTACCCCGACCACCGGGGAGCTGTTTTTT.

The V and J genes are TRBV24-1 and TRBJ1-1; D remains unclear. V lost 2 bases and J 7 bases, leaving 10 bases between the germline ends. The CDR3 is made up of 13 amino acids. Germline loops: CDR1 KGHDR, CDR2 SFDVKD. The chain's CDR3 is CATSDSVRYEAFF. In nucleotides, the CDR3 is TGTGCCACCAGTGATTCAGTACGATATGAAGCTTTCTTT.